This record concerns one T cell receptor beta chain sequence. Its antigen is not identified. The sample originates from a study of CXCR3-negative and CXCR3-positive naive CD8 T cells. Study conclusions and caveats: Whereas memory cells differed, naive CXCR3-negative and CXCR3-positive cells shared similar TRBV-TRBJ usage.

Via 5' RACE with UMI labels, TRB cDNA libraries were prepared. TCRdb reprocessed the 5' RACE reads, keeping one entry per CDR3 protein, no DNA. This repertoire comprises approximately 60,000 distinct CDR3 sequences; its ten largest clones make up 23%. Source material: memory CD8+ T cells from blood. The TCR originated in a human donor in good health. Some clones in this sample may be carry-over from other donors' samples.

The CDR3 sequence: CASSIFNEQYF. The chain is built from TRBV9 and TRBJ2-7. The CDR3 is made up of 11 amino acids. Germline-derived CDR1 and CDR2 are SGDLS and YYNGEE.